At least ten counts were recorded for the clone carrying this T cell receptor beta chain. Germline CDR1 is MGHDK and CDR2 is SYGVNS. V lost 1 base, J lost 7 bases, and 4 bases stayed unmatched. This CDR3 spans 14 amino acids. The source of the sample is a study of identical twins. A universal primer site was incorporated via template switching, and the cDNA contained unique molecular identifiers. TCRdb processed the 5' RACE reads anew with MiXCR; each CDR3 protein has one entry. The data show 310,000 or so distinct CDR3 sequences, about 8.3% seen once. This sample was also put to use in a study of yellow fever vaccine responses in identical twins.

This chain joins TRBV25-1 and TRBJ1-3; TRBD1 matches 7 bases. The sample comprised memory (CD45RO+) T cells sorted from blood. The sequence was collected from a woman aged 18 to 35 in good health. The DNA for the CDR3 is TGTGCCAGCAGTGAATTTGGCAGGGGGAACACCATATATTTT. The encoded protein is CASSEFGRGNTIYF.